The present T cell receptor beta chain was sequenced within a study of cytotoxic CD8 clonotypes in ibrutinib-treated CLL. Looking at the study overall: Overall, about 25 responses were partial and 2 complete; following median 68 months, about 14 patients stayed remitted and about twelve progressed. Sequenced samples delivered averages of around 250,000 productive templates and about 90,000 productive rearrangements.

Sequencing used immunoSEQ multiplex PCR; TCRdb keeps in-frame clones, though not all of them. The sample lists about 140,000 clones; 75% to 85% were seen once. Whole-study results and caveats: Sampling times (in sustained-remission versus progressing patients) were not the same. Increased clonality at ibrutinib response gave way to a return toward baseline at progression.

Comments on this clone: Its target is unknown.

The V end was cut by 6 bases, the J end by 5 bases, with 13 bases between. CDR3 length: 13 residues. Per germline, CDR1 SGHAT and CDR2 FQNNGV. V is TRBV11-2 and J is TRBJ1-1; D is undetermined. The sample here was PBMCs, taken after 36 months of ibrutinib treatment. The receptor was isolated from a human donor with chronic lymphocytic leukemia. The CDR3 spells CASSYRVGTEAFF. The CDR3 nucleotides are TGTGCCAGCAGTTACCGAGTGGGGACTGAAGCTTTCTTT.